The rows below give T cell receptor beta chains drawn from one sample of a study of T-cell reconstitution after alpha-beta-depleted transplantation in children. Using its own MiXCR run on the PCR reads, TCRdb lists one record per CDR3 protein. The profile shows around 240,000 distinct CDR3 sequences, around 7.8% of them singletons. Sequencing was performed on PBMCs, mostly from graft donor cells, taken 180 days after TCRalphabeta/CD19-depleted stem cell transplant. The receptors were gathered from a male patient younger than 18 who had a stem cell transplant for acute lymphoblastic leukemia, so the T cells may come from the graft donor. The CDR3 runs from the conserved cysteine through the conserved F or W. The order of the fields is J gene, clone size, V gene, D gene, CDR3 DNA, CDR3 protein. D genes are given only for firm matches. Clone size is stated in some rows and not others, as once, few, many or a class when expanded.

>TRBJ1-3|many|TRBV9|.
TGTGCCAGCAGCGTAGAACAGGGTAGCGGAAACACCATATATTTT
CASSVEQGSGNTIYF
>TRBJ2-7|many|TRBV20-1|TRBD2
TGCAGTGCTAGAGATTACACGGGAGGCTCCTACGAGCAGTACTTC
CSARDYTGGSYEQYF
>TRBJ1-2|many|TRBV20-1|.
TGCAGTGCTAGTCGGGGGAATGGCTACACCTTC
CSASRGNGYTF
>TRBJ2-4|.|TRBV4-2|.
TGTGCCAGCAGCCAGGGAGTGCCCAAAAACATTCAGTACTTC
CASSQGVPKNIQYF
>TRBJ2-3|many|TRBV20-1|.
TGCAGTGCTAGCCTGGAGAAACGCACAGATACGCAGTATTTT
CSASLEKRTDTQYF
>TRBJ2-2|many|TRBV28|.
TGTGCCAGCAGTCCCCTGGGGGCGGGTAGAGAAAACACCGGGGAGCTGTTTTTT
CASSPLGAGRENTGELFF
>TRBJ2-2|many|TRBV28|.
TGTGCCAGCTCGGGTTTGACTGGCCGGGAGCTGTTTTTT
CASSGLTGRELFF
>TRBJ2-2|many|TRBV9|.
TGTGCCAGCCACGGAGGGCCGAACACCGGGGAGCTGTTTTTT
CASHGGPNTGELFF
>TRBJ1-5|many|TRBV5-1|.
TGCGCCAGCAGTCCGGGAGGTGGCAATCAGCCCCAGCATTTT
CASSPGGGNQPQHF
>TRBJ2-1|many|TRBV11-1|TRBD1
TGTGCCAGCAGCTCCCCAGGGGGTACCGTGCTCACCTACAATGAGCAGTTCTTC
CASSSPGGTVLTYNEQFF
>TRBJ2-3|many|TRBV7-9|.
TGTGCCAGCAGCTTATACGGAGGAATAGATACGCAGTATTTT
CASSLYGGIDTQYF
>TRBJ2-6|many|TRBV21-1|.
TGTGCCAGCAGCAAAACCCGATGCAGGCTCTGGGCCAACGTCCTGACTTTC
CASSKTRCRLWANVLTF
>TRBJ2-5|many|TRBV28|TRBD1
TGTGCCAGCAGTTCGACAGGGGGCGCGAAGACCCAGTACTTC
CASSSTGGAKTQYF
>TRBJ2-1|many|TRBV7-8|TRBD2
TGTGCCAGCACGGGACTAGCGCAAAAACACACCTACAATGAGCAGTTCTTC
CASTGLAQKHTYNEQFF